This T cell receptor beta chain stems from a study of early stage breast cancer tumors. Sequencing used immunoSEQ multiplex PCR; TCRdb keeps in-frame clones, though not all of them. The sample includes around 13,000 clones, 79% of them seen just once. Losses at the gene ends were 5 bases for V and 6 bases for J; bases not matched to a gene: 8. Germline values: CDR1 SGHTA, CDR2 FQGNSA. The CDR3 sequence is 15 residues long. The sequenced sample consisted of normal breast tissue next to the tumor. The receptor was isolated from a person aged 50-59 years with breast cancer. The V call is TRBV7-2, the J call TRBJ1-3; 9 bases agree with TRBD1. CDR3 sequence (DNA): TGTGCCAGCAGCGGTAACAGGGGGCGTATAAACACCATATATTTT. Translating gives CASSGNRGRINTIYF.